The clone carrying this T cell receptor (beta chain) was observed a few times. What it binds is unknown. This sample stems from a study of T cells after yellow fever vaccination. The CDR3 runs to 15 residues. V was cut by 3 bases and J by 1 base, with 10 bases left in between. Germline V gives CDR1 MGHDK, CDR2 SYGVNS. TCRdb re-analysed the 5' RACE reads in MiXCR, keeping a single row per CDR3 protein. The profile shows approximately 600,000 distinct CDR3 sequences, around 12% of them singletons. Study outcomes and limitations: Clonotypes appearing in both CD4 and CD8 compartments existed, and their share was small. The study re-detected most primary-vaccination clones after the booster (96% CD4, roughly 85% CD8).

The sequencing here drew on PBMCs, taken on the day of the yellow fever booster vaccination. The rearrangement uses TRBV25-1 and TRBJ2-1; possibly TRBD2 for D (6 bases). The source is a man under 40 who received the YFV17D yellow fever vaccine. This CDR3 reads CASSDVTRSYNEQFF. CDR3 coding DNA: TGTGCCAGCAGTGACGTGACTAGGTCCTACAATGAGCAGTTCTTC. The full variable domain, completed using reference TRBV25-1 and TRBJ2-1, is EADIYQTPRYLVIGTGKKITLECSQTMGHDKMYWYQQDPGMELHLIHYSYGVNSTEKGDLSSESTVSRIRTEHFPLTLESARPSHTSQYLCASSDVTRSYNEQFFGPGTRLTVL.